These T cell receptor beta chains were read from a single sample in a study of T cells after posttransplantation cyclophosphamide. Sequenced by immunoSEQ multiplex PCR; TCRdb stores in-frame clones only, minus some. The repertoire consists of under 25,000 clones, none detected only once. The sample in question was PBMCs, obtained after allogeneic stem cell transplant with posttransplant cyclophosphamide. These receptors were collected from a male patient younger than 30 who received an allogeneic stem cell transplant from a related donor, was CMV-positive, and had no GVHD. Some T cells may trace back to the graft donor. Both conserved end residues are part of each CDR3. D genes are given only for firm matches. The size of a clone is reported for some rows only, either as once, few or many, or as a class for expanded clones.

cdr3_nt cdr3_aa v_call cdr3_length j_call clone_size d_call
TGCAGCGTTATCACAGGGGTCGAGGTGGTGAACACTGAAGCTTTCTTT CSVITGVEVVNTEAFF TRBV29-1 16 TRBJ1-1 many TRBD1
TGTGCCAGCAGTTCCCCGACAGTACACGAGCAGTACTTC CASSSPTVHEQYF TRBV27 13 TRBJ2-7 many .
TGTGCCAGCTCACCGACTAGCGGGAGCACAGATACGCAGTATTTT CASSPTSGSTDTQYF TRBV18 15 TRBJ2-3 many TRBD2
TGTGCCAGCAGTGAAGTGGGGGCGACTTATCAGCCCCAGCATTTT CASSEVGATYQPQHF TRBV6-1 15 TRBJ1-5 many .
TGTGCCAGCAGCGTACAGGACTATGGCTACACCTTC CASSVQDYGYTF TRBV21-1 12 TRBJ1-2 many .
TGTGCCAGCAGCTTAGTTGAGCGGGAGGTAGAGACCCAGTACTTC CASSLVEREVETQYF TRBV11-2 15 TRBJ2-5 many TRBD2
TGTGCCAGCAGTTCCAACAGGGGCACAAACTATGGCTACACCTTC CASSSNRGTNYGYTF TRBV25-1 15 TRBJ1-2 . TRBD1
TGTGCCAGCAGTTCGGGACAAGGCTATGGCTACACCTTC CASSSGQGYGYTF TRBV6-5 13 TRBJ1-2 many .
TGTGCCAGCAGCTTAGCGAGCACAGGGACGGCTTTCTTT CASSLASTGTAFF TRBV7-8 13 TRBJ1-1 many .
TGTGCCAGCAGCTCCCTGTACACAGATACGCAGTATTTT CASSSLYTDTQYF TRBV7-8 13 TRBJ2-3 few .
TGTGCCAGTAGTTCCAACCAGGGTTGGTCGTACGAGCAGTACTTC CASSSNQGWSYEQYF TRBV19 15 TRBJ2-7 many .
TGTGCCAGCAGTTCAGTAGCGGGAGGTGCAGATACGCAGTATTTT CASSSVAGGADTQYF TRBV28 15 TRBJ2-3 many TRBD2
TGTGCCTGGAGTGTCGACCCGGGACAGGGGGCGTACGATACGCAGTATTTT CAWSVDPGQGAYDTQYF TRBV30 17 TRBJ2-3 many TRBD1
TGTGCCTGGGCGACAGGGTCCGAGCAGTACTTC CAWATGSEQYF TRBV30 11 TRBJ2-7 many TRBD1
TGCGCCAGCAGCTGGACAGGGATGGGTCAGCCCCAGCATTTT CASSWTGMGQPQHF TRBV5-1 14 TRBJ1-5 many TRBD1
TGTGCCAGCTCTCGTGCGGGGACTGGAGCTTTCTTT CASSRAGTGAFF TRBV18 12 TRBJ1-1 . .
TGTGCCAGCAGTGAATCAGGGGCGATTTCTTACGAGCAGTACTTC CASSESGAISYEQYF TRBV25-1 15 TRBJ2-7 many .
TGTGCCAGCAGTTTACCGGGTCAGGACTCCTACGAGCAGTACTTC CASSLPGQDSYEQYF TRBV28 15 TRBJ2-7 few .
TGTGCCAGCAGTGATGTAACTAGGGATACGCAGTATTTT CASSDVTRDTQYF TRBV6-1 13 TRBJ2-3 many .
TGTGCCAGCAGCCCCGCAGGCGCCAACTATGGCTACACCTTC CASSPAGANYGYTF TRBV7-2 14 TRBJ1-2 many .
TGTGCCAGCAGCACCCGACAGGGGGCTTTACACGAGCAGTACTTC CASSTRQGALHEQYF TRBV7-9 15 TRBJ2-7 many TRBD1
TGTGCCAGCAGTGACGGACTTGAGCAGTACTTC CASSDGLEQYF TRBV6-5 11 TRBJ2-7 many .
TGTGCCAGCAGTGCACAGGGTTACACCGGGGAGCTGTTTTTT CASSAQGYTGELFF TRBV28 14 TRBJ2-2 many .
TGTGCCAGCAGCACGAGAACGATCAGGTCCGGGGAGCTGTTTTTT CASSTRTIRSGELFF TRBV7-9 15 TRBJ2-2 many .
TGTGCCAGCAGTTTCGGGGGGGCGTCCAACTATGGCTACACCTTC CASSFGGASNYGYTF TRBV28 15 TRBJ1-2 many .
TGTGCCAGCCGGACTGCGGACAAGGGGGATTTCTTC CASRTADKGDFF TRBV28 12 TRBJ1-2 many .
TGTGCCAGCAGTTTAGATTTGAGGGTGGAGACCCAGTACTTC CASSLDLRVETQYF TRBV27 14 TRBJ2-5 . .
TGTGCCAGTAGTCCAAGACAGGGGGCCAACTATGGCTACACCTTC CASSPRQGANYGYTF TRBV19 15 TRBJ1-2 many TRBD1
TGTGCCATCAGTGATCGGGGGTCTGGAAACACCATATATTTT CAISDRGSGNTIYF TRBV10-3 14 TRBJ1-3 many .
TGTGCCAGTAGTATTTCAATCCAAGAGACCCAGTACTTC CASSISIQETQYF TRBV19 13 TRBJ2-5 many .
TGTGCCAGCAGCCCGCCAGCGGGAGAAACTCACACCGGGGAGCTGTTTTTT CASSPPAGETHTGELFF TRBV7-9 17 TRBJ2-2 many TRBD2
TGTGCCATCAGTTACGGGACTCACATTGACTACGAGCAGTACTTC CAISYGTHIDYEQYF TRBV10-3 15 TRBJ2-7 many .
TGCAGCGCTCAGAAGACAGGGGCTGGCGAGCAGTACTTC CSAQKTGAGEQYF TRBV29-1 13 TRBJ2-7 many TRBD1
TGTGCCAGCAGCCGGGACAGGAGCTACAATGAGCAGTTCTTC CASSRDRSYNEQFF TRBV7-3 14 TRBJ2-1 many TRBD1
TGCGCCAGCAGCTCCTGGACAGGCCAATACAATGAGCAGTTCTTC CASSSWTGQYNEQFF TRBV4-1 15 TRBJ2-1 many TRBD1
TGTGCCATCAGCGACCCGGGAGGGGGCACAGATACGCAGTATTTT CAISDPGGGTDTQYF TRBV10-3 15 TRBJ2-3 many TRBD2
TGCGCCAGCAGCTTAGGAGGGAACTACGAGCAGTACTTC CASSLGGNYEQYF TRBV5-1 13 TRBJ2-7 many .
TGTGCCAGCAGCAGCAAGGGACTAGGGATTGGAAACGAGCAGTACTTC CASSSKGLGIGNEQYF TRBV13 16 TRBJ2-7 few TRBD2
TGTGCCAGCAGTCGGCTAGCGGATTACGAGCAGTACTTC CASSRLADYEQYF TRBV27 13 TRBJ2-7 few TRBD2
TGTGCCAGCAGCTTAGAGGGACTAGCAATAACGCAGTATTTT CASSLEGLAITQYF TRBV7-2 14 TRBJ2-3 few TRBD2
TGTGCCAGCAGCCTAGAGGGGCAGGGTGGTTCACCCCTCCACTTT CASSLEGQGGSPLHF TRBV7-9 15 TRBJ1-6 . .
TGTGCCAGCAGCCCTAGGGACAGGGCTTACAATGAGCAGTTCTTC CASSPRDRAYNEQFF TRBV4-2 15 TRBJ2-1 many TRBD1
TGTGCCAGTAGTATAGGGACTAGCGGGTCCTACGAGCAGTACTTC CASSIGTSGSYEQYF TRBV19 15 TRBJ2-7 many TRBD2
TGTGCCAGCAGTCCACGGAGGGGAACTAATCAGCCCCAGCATTTT CASSPRRGTNQPQHF TRBV28 15 TRBJ1-5 many .
TGCGCCAGCAGCCCGGGACTGAGGACGGGGGAGCAGTACTTC CASSPGLRTGEQYF TRBV5-1 14 TRBJ2-7 many .
TGTGCCAGCAGAACAGTCCCCTCCTACAATGAGCAGTTCTTC CASRTVPSYNEQFF TRBV27 14 TRBJ2-1 many .
TGTGCCAGCAGTCCAGGGGGCGTCGACTACGAGCAGTACTTC CASSPGGVDYEQYF TRBV28 14 TRBJ2-7 many TRBD1
TGTGCCAGCAGCCAAGAAAGGGGGGGACGGACCTATGGCTACACCTTC CASSQERGGRTYGYTF TRBV14 16 TRBJ1-2 few .
TGCGCCAGCAGCTTGGGGGTGCAGGGCACCGGGGAGCTGTTTTTT CASSLGVQGTGELFF TRBV5-1 15 TRBJ2-2 many .
TGTGCCTGGGCTCCCGGTGCGGGGCAAGAGACCCAGTACTTC CAWAPGAGQETQYF TRBV30 14 TRBJ2-5 many .
TGTGCCAGCAGCATCTTCCCCGCGACTAGCTACGAGCAGTACTTC CASSIFPATSYEQYF TRBV13 15 TRBJ2-7 . .
TGTGCCACCAGCAGAGGTTTAGGACAGCGGAACACCATATATTTT CATSRGLGQRNTIYF TRBV15 15 TRBJ1-3 few .
TGCGCCAGCAGGGGTGGACTAGCGGCCCGACGTCTCACAGATACGCAGTATTTT CASRGGLAARRLTDTQYF TRBV5-1 18 TRBJ2-3 many TRBD2
TGCGCCAGCAGCTATGACAGGGAGGTAGGAGAGCAGTACTTC CASSYDREVGEQYF TRBV5-1 14 TRBJ2-7 many .
TGTGCCAGCAGTGCCGGACTAGACAATGAGCAGTTCTTC CASSAGLDNEQFF TRBV25-1 13 TRBJ2-1 many TRBD2
TGTGCCAGCAGTTCGCCGGGGTTGACAGGGCAAAGCAATGAGCAGTTCTTC CASSSPGLTGQSNEQFF TRBV27 17 TRBJ2-1 . TRBD1
TGTGCCAGCAGCTCCTTTAGCGCTAGCACAGATACGCAGTATTTT CASSSFSASTDTQYF TRBV7-3 15 TRBJ2-3 many .
TGTGCCAGCTCACGCCCAGGGTACAATGAGCAGTTCTTC CASSRPGYNEQFF TRBV18 13 TRBJ2-1 many .
TGCAGTGCTAGCGGGAGACGACCTTTCTTT CSASGRRPFF TRBV20-1 10 TRBJ1-1 many .